Shown below are 17 T cell receptor beta chains from a single sample sequenced in a study of blood T cells in healthy people across ages. A second PCR of about 7 to 12 cycles used a sample-barcoded 5' primer and a J-beta primer mix. Each CDR3 protein gets one entry after TCRdb re-called the 5' RACE reads with MiXCR. Among about 930,000 distinct CDR3 sequences listed, approximately 32% were seen once. The same data also contributed to another study, on T cells of mothers and their children.

Sequencing used blood. These TCRs come from a woman between 40 and 50 years old in good health.

This clonotype was observed a few times. The chain employs TRBV27 and TRBJ2-7; D gene ambiguous. V was trimmed by 2 bases and J by 2 bases, leaving 10 bases between them. CDR3 length equals 14 residues. Germline V lookup: CDR1 MNHEY, CDR2 SMNVEV (reference sequence). Written as DNA, the CDR3 is TGTGCCAGCAGTTTAGAGGCTAACACCTACGAGCAGTACTTC. This sequence encodes CASSLEANTYEQYF.

This clonotype was seen repeatedly, ten times or more. This rearrangement joins TRBV6-6 to TRBJ2-6; D gene uncertain. Trimming took off 0 bases at V and 0 bases at J, with 6 bases between the two ends. The CDR3 is 16 amino acids. Germline V gene data show CDR1 as MNHNY and CDR2 as SVGAGI (reference sequence). CDR3 amino acids: CASSYSPSSGANVLTF. The CDR3 nucleotides read TGTGCCAGCAGTTACTCGCCCTCCTCTGGGGCCAACGTCCTGACTTTC.

Many counts were recorded for this clonotype. The rearrangement uses TRBV4-3 and TRBJ2-7, with D possibly TRBD1 on 6 matching bases. The CDR3 has 16 residues. CDR1 is LGHNA, CDR2 YSLEER, per germline. Trimming took 0 bases from V and 3 from J, leaving 15 bases between them. In DNA, the CDR3 is TGCGCCAGCAGCCAAGACAGGGGCTTAAGAAGCTACGAGCAGTACTTC. Amino acids: CASSQDRGLRSYEQYF.

This clonotype was found a few times. The chain links TRBV7-9 to TRBJ1-2; unclear D gene. This CDR3 spans 14 amino acids. The V gene's germline CDR1 is SEHNR and CDR2 FQNEAQ (reference sequence). V lost 3 bases and J lost 4, with 12 bases in between. The CDR3 reads CASSLALISYGYTF. In nucleotides, the CDR3 is TGTGCCAGCAGCTTGGCCCTTATTAGCTATGGCTACACCTTC.

CDR3 in DNA: TGCGCCAGCAGCCAAGATCGACGGCATCGCGTCCTGACTTTC. As protein: CASSQDRRHRVLTF. V and J are TRBV4-1 and TRBJ2-6, with no clear D. Trimming took off 0 bases at V and 12 bases at J, with 12 bases between the two ends. This CDR3 is built from 14 residues. In germline, CDR1 is MGHRA, CDR2 YSYEKL.

Of note for this clonotype: This CDR3 fails to terminate in the conserved phenylalanine or tryptophan, so it likely reflects a read error. The chain uses TRBV25-1 and TRBJ1-1; TRBD1 matches at 8 bases. CDR3 length: 14 residues. The germline gives CDR1 MGHDK, CDR2 SYGVNS. Germline trimming cut 8 bases from V and 5 bases from J; bases unmatched to any gene: 10. CDR3 region: CASRSAGGWTEAFL. As DNA, the CDR3 is TGTGCCAGCCGCAGTGCAGGGGGCTGGACTGAAGCTTTCTTG.

The chain carries TRBV6-2 or TRBV6-3 and TRBJ1-1, with a possible D match to TRBD1 (6 bases). The CDR3 has 14 residues. Germline V gives CDR1 MNHEY, CDR2 SVGEGT. Deletions cut 2 bases from V and 8 bases from J, with 15 bases between. The CDR3 nucleotides read TGTGCCAGCAGTTACGGATCCCGGGGGCAGGAAGCTTTCTTT. Its protein product is CASSYGSRGQEAFF.

The V call is TRBV9, the J call TRBJ2-1; weak D call: TRBD2 (5 bases). Trimming took 3 bases from V and 3 from J, leaving 13 bases between them. There are 15 residues in the CDR3. Germline lookup yields CDR1 SGDLS and CDR2 YYNGEE. CDR3 residues: CASSAIGEFYNEQFF. The CDR3 nucleotides are TGTGCCAGCAGCGCCATCGGGGAGTTCTACAATGAGCAGTTCTTC. The full variable domain, its missing parts supplied by reference TRBV9 and TRBJ2-1, is DSGVTQTPKHLITATGQRVTLRCSPRSGDLSVYWYQQSLDQGLQFLIQYYNGEERAKGNILERFSAQQFPDLHSELNLSSLELGDSALYFCASSAIGEFYNEQFFGPGTRLTVL.

This clonotype was seen at least ten times. The CDR3: CASSSGLSYGYTF. Here the CDR3 DNA reads TGTGCCAGCAGTTCCGGGTTAAGCTATGGCTACACCTTC. The gene calls are TRBV27 and TRBJ1-2; no reliable D call. The V end was cut by 4 bases, the J end by 4 bases, with 10 bases between. This CDR3 has 13 residues. CDR1 is MNHEY, CDR2 SMNVEV, per germline (reference sequence).

This rearrangement joins TRBV4-1 to TRBJ1-4, with D possibly TRBD1 on 5 matching bases. Trimming pared 1 base from V and 3 bases from J, leaving 12 bases between. The CDR3 totals 16 residues. Germline lookup yields CDR1 MGHRA and CDR2 YSYEKL. The CDR3 loop is CASSQVRGEANEKLFF. DNA for the CDR3: TGCGCCAGCAGCCAAGTAAGGGGTGAAGCTAATGAAAAACTGTTTTTT.

Comments on this clonotype: A much larger clone sits a single nucleotide away, making a read error possible. The chain employs TRBV20-1 and TRBJ2-4, with 8 bases matching TRBD1. Trimming took 6 bases from V and 8 from J; bases not matched to a gene: 15. This CDR3 has 15 amino acids. The V gene's germline CDR1 is DFQATT and CDR2 SNEGSKA (reference sequence). CDR3 nucleotide sequence: TGCAGTGCCGTAGCCGCCAGGGGGCGAAGGGACATTCAGTACTTC. Translated: CSAVAARGRRDIQYF.

The rearrangement joins TRBV3-1 to TRBJ2-3; D perhaps matches TRBD1 (6 bases). The CDR3 is 18 residues long. CDR1 and CDR2 from the germline V gene are LGHDT and YNNKEL (reference sequence). V was cut by 5 bases and J by 0 bases, with 21 bases left in between. Written as DNA, the CDR3 is TGTGCCAGCAGCAATCTACTTCCGGCAGGGGTGAGCACAGATACGCAGTATTTT. It translates to CASSNLLPAGVSTDTQYF.

This clonotype showed up just a few times. V usage is TRBV7-2 and J usage is TRBJ2-1; 12 positions agree with TRBD2. The CDR3 has 19 amino acids. In germline, CDR1 is SGHTA, CDR2 FQGNSA. V dropped 2 bases and J dropped 5; count of bases not matched to a gene: 13. The CDR3 loop is CASSLRLGLAGGPHNEQFF. CDR3 nucleotides: TGTGCCAGCAGCTTACGGCTCGGGCTAGCGGGGGGGCCCCACAATGAGCAGTTCTTC.

There are many counts of this clonotype. The genes are TRBV3-1 and TRBJ1-1; D gene uncertain. This CDR3 has 14 amino acids. The germline V gene has CDR1 LGHDT and CDR2 YNNKEL (reference sequence). V was clipped by 1 base and J by 0 bases, with 6 bases between them. CDR3 in DNA: TGTGCCAGCAGCCAAGCAGGCCTGAACACTGAAGCTTTCTTT. Protein sequence: CASSQAGLNTEAFF.

To note about this clonotype: The junction shows a germline mismatch at one end, possibly a read error. The chain recombines TRBV12-3 or TRBV12-4 with TRBJ2-3; D is unclear. The CDR3 has 12 amino acids. This CDR3 is CASSRSVDTEYF. The CDR3 DNA is TGTGCCAGCAGCCGGAGCGTGGATACGGAGTATTTT.

As concerns this clonotype: A much larger clonotype is one base distant, so this may be a read error. The J gene is TRBJ1-2, the V gene TRBV10-3, with D tentatively TRBD1 (6 bases). CDR1 is ENHRY, CDR2 SYGVKD, per germline. The V end was cut by 2 bases, the J end by 7 bases, with 14 bases between. CDR3 length: 14 residues. The CDR3 DNA reads as TGTGCCATCAGTGAGCCCCAGGTAGGGGGTGGCTACACCTTC. It codes for CAISEPQVGGGYTF.

This clonotype was counted only a few times. J is TRBJ2-1 and V is TRBV5-1, with D perhaps matching TRBD2 (7 bases). The CDR3 covers 15 residues. V was trimmed by 0 bases and J by 7 bases, leaving 14 bases between them. Germline assignment: CDR1 SGHRS and CDR2 YFSETQ. The CDR3 here is CASSLGGGRVNEQFF. CDR3 DNA: TGCGCCAGCAGCTTGGGGGGGGGCCGAGTTAATGAGCAGTTCTTC.